This TCR beta chain was profiled in a study of T-cell reconstitution after alpha-beta-depleted transplantation in children. A library of TCRbeta sequences, prepared with unique molecular identifiers, was generated. Via MiXCR, TCRdb re-called the PCR reads, giving one row per CDR3 protein. The sample carries approximately 200,000 distinct CDR3 sequences, roughly 15% recorded once. This CDR3 comprises 12 residues. Germline CDR1 SQVTM, CDR2 ANQGSEA. V lost 7 bases to trimming and J lost 1 base, with 10 bases between them. This clonotype was recorded at least ten times. This receptor was taken from a human donor who donated a stem cell graft to a child with acute lymphoblastic leukemia. The chain carries TRBV29-1 and TRBJ1-1; tentatively, D is TRBD1 (6 bases). The sequences come from PBMCs from the stem cell graft donor, collected from the stem cell graft. In DNA form, the CDR3 reads TGCAGCGCCGGGGGCCAGAACACTGAAGCTTTCTTT. Translated, it gives CSAGGQNTEAFF.